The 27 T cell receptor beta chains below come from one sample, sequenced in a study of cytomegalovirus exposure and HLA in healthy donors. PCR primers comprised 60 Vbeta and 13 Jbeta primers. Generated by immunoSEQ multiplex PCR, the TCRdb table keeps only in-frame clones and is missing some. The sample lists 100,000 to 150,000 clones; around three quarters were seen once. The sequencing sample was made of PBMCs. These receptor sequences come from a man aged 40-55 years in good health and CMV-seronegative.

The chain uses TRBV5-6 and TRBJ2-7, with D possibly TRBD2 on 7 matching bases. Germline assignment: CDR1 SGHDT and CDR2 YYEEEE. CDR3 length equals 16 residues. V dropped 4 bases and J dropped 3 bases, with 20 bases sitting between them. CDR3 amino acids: CASSLWGGGLLYEQYF. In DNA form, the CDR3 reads TGTGCCAGCAGCCTCTGGGGAGGGGGACTCCTCTACGAGCAGTACTTC. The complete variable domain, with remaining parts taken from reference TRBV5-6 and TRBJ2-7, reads DAGVTQSPTHLIKTRGQQVTLRCSPKSGHDTVSWYQQALGQGPQFIFQYYEEEERQRGNFPDRFSGHQFPNYSSELNVNALLLGDSALYLCASSLWGGGLLYEQYFGPGTRLTVT.

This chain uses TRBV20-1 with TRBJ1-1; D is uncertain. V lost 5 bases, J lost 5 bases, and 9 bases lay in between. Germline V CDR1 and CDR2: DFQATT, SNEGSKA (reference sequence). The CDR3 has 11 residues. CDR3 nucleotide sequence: TGCAGTGCTCTACCACAGACTGAAGCTTTCTTT. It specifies CSALPQTEAFF.

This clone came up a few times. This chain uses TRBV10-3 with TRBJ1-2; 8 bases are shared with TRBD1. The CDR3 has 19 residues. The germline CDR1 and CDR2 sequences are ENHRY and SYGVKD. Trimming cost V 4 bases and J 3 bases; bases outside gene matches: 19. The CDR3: CAISAEGPGGAGSDYGYTF. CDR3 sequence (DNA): TGTGCCATCAGTGCCGAGGGGCCAGGGGGCGCGGGTTCGGACTATGGCTACACCTTC.

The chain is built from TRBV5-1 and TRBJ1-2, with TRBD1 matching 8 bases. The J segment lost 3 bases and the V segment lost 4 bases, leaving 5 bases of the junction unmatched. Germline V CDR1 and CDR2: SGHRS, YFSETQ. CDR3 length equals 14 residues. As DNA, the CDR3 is TGCGCCAGCAGCGGGGACAGGTTCTACTATGGCTACACCTTC. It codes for CASSGDRFYYGYTF.

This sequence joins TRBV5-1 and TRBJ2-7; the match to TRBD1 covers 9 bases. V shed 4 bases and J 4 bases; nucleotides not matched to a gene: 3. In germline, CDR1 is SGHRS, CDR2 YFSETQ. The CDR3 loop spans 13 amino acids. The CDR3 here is CASSPTGGYEQYF. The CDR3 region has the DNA TGCGCCAGCAGCCCGACAGGGGGGTACGAGCAGTACTTC.

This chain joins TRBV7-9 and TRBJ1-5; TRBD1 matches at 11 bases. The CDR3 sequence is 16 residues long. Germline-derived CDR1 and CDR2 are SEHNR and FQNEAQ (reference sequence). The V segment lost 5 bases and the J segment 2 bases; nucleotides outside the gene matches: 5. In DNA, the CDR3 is TGTGCCAGCAGCCCGTCGGGACAGGGGGGCAATCAGCCCCAGCATTTT. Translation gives CASSPSGQGGNQPQHF.

CDR3 loop: CASSLQGGTYEQYF. The CDR3 DNA follows: TGCGCCAGCAGCTTGCAGGGAGGGACCTACGAGCAGTACTTC. The chain uses TRBV5-1 and TRBJ2-5; 7 nucleotides match TRBD2. The J call may be mistaken, given a closer DNA end match to TRBJ2-7. The CDR3 length is 14 residues. The V gene's germline CDR1 is SGHRS and CDR2 YFSETQ.

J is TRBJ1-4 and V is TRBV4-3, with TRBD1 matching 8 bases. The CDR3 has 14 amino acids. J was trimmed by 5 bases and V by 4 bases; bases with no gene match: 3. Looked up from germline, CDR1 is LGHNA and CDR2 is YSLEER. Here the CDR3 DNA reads TGCGCCAGCAGCCCCGGGACAGGCAATGAAAAACTGTTTTTT. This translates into CASSPGTGNEKLFF.

DNA for the CDR3: TGTGCCAGCTCACTTAGCGGGGGGGCCTACGAGCAGTACTTC. Translation gives CASSLSGGAYEQYF. The V gene is TRBV18, the J gene TRBJ2-7; 11 bases fit TRBD2. Germline V gene sequence: CDR1 KGHSH, CDR2 LQKENI. The CDR3 has 14 amino acids. Trimming at V came to 4 bases and at J to 2 bases, leaving 1 base not matched to a gene.

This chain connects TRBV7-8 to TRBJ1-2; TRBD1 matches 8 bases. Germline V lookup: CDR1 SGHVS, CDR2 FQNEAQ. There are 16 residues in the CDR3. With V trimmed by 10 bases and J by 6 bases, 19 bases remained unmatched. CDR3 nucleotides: TGTGCCACAGATAACCGACAGGGGCCCTTCGGAAATGGCTACACCTTC. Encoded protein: CATDNRQGPFGNGYTF.

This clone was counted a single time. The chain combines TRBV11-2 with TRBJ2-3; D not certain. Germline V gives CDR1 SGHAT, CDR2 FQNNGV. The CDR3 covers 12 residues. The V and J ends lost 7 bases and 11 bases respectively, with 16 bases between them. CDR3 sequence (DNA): TGTGCCAGCACCGCCTCAGGTATATTGCAGTATTTT. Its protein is CASTASGILQYF.

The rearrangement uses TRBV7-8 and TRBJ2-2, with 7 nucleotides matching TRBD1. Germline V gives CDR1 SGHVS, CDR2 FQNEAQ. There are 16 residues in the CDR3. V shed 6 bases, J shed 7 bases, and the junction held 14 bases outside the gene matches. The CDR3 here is CASSLMTGIVIGELFF. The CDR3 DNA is TGTGCCAGCAGTCTGATGACAGGGATAGTAATCGGGGAGCTGTTTTTT.

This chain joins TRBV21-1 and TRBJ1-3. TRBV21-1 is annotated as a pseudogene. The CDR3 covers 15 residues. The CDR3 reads CASSNGTFSGNTIYF. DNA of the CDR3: TGTGCCAGCAGCAACGGGACTTTCTCTGGAAACACCATATATTTT.

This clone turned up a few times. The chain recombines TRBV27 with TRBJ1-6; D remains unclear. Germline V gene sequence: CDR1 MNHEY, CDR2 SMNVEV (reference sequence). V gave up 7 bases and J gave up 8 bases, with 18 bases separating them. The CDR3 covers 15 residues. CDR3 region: CASKGLGTLYSPLHF. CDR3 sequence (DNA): TGTGCCAGCAAAGGATTGGGCACGTTATATTCACCCCTCCACTTT.

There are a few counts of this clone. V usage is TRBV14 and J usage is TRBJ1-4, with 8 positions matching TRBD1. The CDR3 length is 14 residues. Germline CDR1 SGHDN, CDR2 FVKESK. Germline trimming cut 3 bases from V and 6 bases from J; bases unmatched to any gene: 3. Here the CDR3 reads CASSHTTGDEKLFF. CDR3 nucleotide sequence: TGTGCCAGCAGCCACACGACAGGGGATGAAAAACTGTTTTTT.

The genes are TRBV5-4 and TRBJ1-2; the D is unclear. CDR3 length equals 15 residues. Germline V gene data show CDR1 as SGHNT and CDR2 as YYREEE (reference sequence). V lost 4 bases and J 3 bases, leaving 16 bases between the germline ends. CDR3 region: CASSMVVGQDYGYTF. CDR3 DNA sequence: TGTGCCAGCAGCATGGTCGTTGGGCAGGACTATGGCTACACCTTC.

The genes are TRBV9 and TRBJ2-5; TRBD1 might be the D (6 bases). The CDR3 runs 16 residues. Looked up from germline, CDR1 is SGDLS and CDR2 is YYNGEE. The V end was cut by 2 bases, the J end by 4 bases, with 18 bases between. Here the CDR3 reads CASSVTSAGDGETQYF. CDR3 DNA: TGTGCCAGCAGCGTCACCTCCGCAGGGGATGGAGAGACCCAGTACTTC. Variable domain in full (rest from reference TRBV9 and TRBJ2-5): DSGVTQTPKHLITATGQRVTLRCSPRSGDLSVYWYQQSLDQGLQFLIQYYNGEERAKGNILERFSAQQFPDLHSELNLSSLELGDSALYFCASSVTSAGDGETQYFGPGTRLLVL.

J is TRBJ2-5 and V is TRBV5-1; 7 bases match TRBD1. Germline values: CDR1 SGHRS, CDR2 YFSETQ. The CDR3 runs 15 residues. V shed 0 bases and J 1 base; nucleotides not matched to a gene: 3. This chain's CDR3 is CASSLVTGPQETQYF. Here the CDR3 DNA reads TGCGCCAGCAGCTTGGTGACAGGGCCCCAAGAGACCCAGTACTTC.

CDR3 nucleotides: TGTGCCATCAGTGACGGGGGGCGGGGGGCCAACGTCCTGACTTTC. It is translated as CAISDGGRGANVLTF. The rearrangement joins TRBV10-3 to TRBJ2-6, with D possibly TRBD2 on 7 matching bases. From germline, CDR1 is ENHRY and CDR2 SYGVKD. The CDR3 loop spans 15 amino acids. Trimming left V 3 bases short and J 4 bases short, with 10 bases between.

The CDR3 nucleotides read TGTGCCACCAGCAGAGATAGGAAGCAGGGGGGCATATTGAACACTGAAGCTTTCTTT. It yields the protein CATSRDRKQGGILNTEAFF. The gene calls are TRBV15 and TRBJ1-1; 7 bases align to TRBD1. Trimming at V came to 0 bases and at J to 0 bases, leaving 13 bases not matched to a gene. Germline CDR1 reads LNHNV; CDR2 reads YYDKDF (reference sequence). The CDR3 length is 19 residues.

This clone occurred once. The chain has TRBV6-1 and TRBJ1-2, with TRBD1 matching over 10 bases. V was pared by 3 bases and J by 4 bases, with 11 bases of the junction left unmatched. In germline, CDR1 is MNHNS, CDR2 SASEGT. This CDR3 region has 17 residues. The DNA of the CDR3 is TGTGCCAGCAGTGACAGGACAGGGGGATCAGTGGGCTATGGCTACACCTTC. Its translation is CASSDRTGGSVGYGYTF.

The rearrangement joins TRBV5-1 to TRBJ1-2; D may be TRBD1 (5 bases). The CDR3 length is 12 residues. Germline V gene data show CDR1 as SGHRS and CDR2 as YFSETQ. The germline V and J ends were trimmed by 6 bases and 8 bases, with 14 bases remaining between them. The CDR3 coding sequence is TGCGCCAGCAATGCGGGGGACGGGGGCTACACCTTC. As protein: CASNAGDGGYTF.

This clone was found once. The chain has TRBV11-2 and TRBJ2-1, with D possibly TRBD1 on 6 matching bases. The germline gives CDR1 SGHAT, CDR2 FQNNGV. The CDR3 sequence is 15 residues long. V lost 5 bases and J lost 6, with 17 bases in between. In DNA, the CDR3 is TGTGCCAGCAGCATCTCACAGGGAACGGGCAATGAGCAGTTCTTC. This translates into CASSISQGTGNEQFF.

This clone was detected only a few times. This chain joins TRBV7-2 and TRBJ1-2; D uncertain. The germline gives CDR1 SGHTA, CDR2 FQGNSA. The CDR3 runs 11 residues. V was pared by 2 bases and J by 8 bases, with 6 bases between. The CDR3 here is CASSLTRGYTF. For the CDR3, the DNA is TGTGCCAGCAGCTTAACGAGGGGCTACACCTTC. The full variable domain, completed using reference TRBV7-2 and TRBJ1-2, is GAGVSQSPSNKVTEKGKDVELRCDPISGHTALYWYRQSLGQGLEFLIYFQGNSAPDKSGLPSDRFSAERTGGSVSTLTIQRTQQEDSAVYLCASSLTRGYTFGSGTRLTVV.

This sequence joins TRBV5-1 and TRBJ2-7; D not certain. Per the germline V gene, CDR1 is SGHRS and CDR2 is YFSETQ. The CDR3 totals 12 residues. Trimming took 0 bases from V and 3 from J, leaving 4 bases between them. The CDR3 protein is CASSLDLYEQYF. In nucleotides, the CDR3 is TGCGCCAGCAGCTTGGATCTCTACGAGCAGTACTTC.

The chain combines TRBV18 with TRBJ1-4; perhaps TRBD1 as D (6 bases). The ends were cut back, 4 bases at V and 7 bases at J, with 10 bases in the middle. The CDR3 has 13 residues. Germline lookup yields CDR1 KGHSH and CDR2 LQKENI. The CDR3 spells CASSLRDTEKLFF. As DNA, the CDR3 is TGTGCCAGCTCACTAAGGGACACTGAAAAACTGTTTTTT.

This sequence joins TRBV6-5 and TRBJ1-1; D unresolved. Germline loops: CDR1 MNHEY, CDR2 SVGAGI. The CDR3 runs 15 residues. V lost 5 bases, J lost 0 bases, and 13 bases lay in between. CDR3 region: CASSRNEGMNTEAFF. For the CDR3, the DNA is TGTGCCAGCAGTCGGAACGAGGGTATGAACACTGAAGCTTTCTTT.